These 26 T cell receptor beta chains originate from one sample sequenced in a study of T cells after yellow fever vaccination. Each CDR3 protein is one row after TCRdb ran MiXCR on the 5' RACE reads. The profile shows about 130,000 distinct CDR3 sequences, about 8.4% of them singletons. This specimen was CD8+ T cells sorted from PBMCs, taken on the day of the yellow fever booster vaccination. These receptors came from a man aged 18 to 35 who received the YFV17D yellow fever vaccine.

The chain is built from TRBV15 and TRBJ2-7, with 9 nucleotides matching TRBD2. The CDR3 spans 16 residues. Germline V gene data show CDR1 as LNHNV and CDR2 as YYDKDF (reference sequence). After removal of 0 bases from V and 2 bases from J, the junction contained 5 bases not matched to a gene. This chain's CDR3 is CATSRDSASGAYEQYF. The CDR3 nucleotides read TGTGCCACCAGCAGAGATTCGGCTAGCGGGGCCTACGAGCAGTACTTC.

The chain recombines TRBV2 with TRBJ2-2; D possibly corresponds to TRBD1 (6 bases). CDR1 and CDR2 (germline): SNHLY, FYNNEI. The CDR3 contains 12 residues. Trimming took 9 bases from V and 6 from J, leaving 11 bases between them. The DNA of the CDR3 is TGTGCCAGAGGGGGATCGTCCGGGGAGCTGTTTTTT. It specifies CARGGSSGELFF.

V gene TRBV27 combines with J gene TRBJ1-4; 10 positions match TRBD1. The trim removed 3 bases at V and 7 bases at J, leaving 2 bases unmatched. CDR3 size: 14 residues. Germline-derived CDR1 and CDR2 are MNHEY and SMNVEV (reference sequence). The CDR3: CASSLDRGGEKLFF. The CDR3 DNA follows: TGTGCCAGCAGTTTGGACAGGGGGGGTGAAAAACTGTTTTTT.

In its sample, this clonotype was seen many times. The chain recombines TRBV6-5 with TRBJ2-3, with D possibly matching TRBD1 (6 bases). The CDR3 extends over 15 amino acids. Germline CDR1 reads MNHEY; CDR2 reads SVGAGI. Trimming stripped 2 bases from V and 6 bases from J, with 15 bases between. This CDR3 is CASSYDGGPFDTQYF. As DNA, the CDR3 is TGTGCCAGCAGTTACGATGGGGGCCCCTTCGATACGCAGTATTTT.

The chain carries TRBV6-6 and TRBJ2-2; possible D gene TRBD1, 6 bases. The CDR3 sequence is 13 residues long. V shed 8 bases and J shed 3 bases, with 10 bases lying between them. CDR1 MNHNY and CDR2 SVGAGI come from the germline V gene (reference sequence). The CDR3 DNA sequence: TGTGCCAGCGCAGGGGAATACACCGGGGAGCTGTTTTTT. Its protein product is CASAGEYTGELFF.

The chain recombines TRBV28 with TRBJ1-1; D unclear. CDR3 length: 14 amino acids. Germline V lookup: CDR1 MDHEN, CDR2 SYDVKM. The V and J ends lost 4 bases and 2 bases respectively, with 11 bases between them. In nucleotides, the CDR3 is TGTGCCAGCAGTTCCCCCCGGCCTAACACTGAAGCTTTCTTT. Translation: CASSSPRPNTEAFF.

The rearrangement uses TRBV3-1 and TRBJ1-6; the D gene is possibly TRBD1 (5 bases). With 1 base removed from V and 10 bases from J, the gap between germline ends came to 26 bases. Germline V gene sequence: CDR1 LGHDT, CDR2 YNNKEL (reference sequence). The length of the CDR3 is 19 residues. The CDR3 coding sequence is TGTGCCAGCAGCCAAGGCCGTGGGGCGATGGGGATCGCTCGGTCACCCCTCCACTTT. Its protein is CASSQGRGAMGIARSPLHF.

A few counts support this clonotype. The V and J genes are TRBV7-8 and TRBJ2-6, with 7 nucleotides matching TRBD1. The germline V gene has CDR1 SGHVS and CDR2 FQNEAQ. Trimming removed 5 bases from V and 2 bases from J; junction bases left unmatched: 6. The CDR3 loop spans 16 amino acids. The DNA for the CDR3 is TGTGCCAGCAGCACACCAGACAGGGCTGGGGCCAACGTCCTGACTTTC. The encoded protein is CASSTPDRAGANVLTF.

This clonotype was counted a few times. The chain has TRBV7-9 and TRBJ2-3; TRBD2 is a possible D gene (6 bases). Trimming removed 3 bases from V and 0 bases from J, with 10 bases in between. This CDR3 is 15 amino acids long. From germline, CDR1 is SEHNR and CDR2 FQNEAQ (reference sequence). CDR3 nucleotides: TGTGCCAGCAGCTTTGCGGGATCTAGCACAGATACGCAGTATTTT. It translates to CASSFAGSSTDTQYF.

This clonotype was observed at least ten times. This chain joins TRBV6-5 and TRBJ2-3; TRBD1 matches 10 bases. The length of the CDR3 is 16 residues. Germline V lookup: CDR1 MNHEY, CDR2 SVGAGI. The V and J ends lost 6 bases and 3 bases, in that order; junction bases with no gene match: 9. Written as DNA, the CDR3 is TGTGCCAGCAGCCCCGACAGGGGGCGAGAGACAGATACGCAGTATTTT. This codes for CASSPDRGRETDTQYF.

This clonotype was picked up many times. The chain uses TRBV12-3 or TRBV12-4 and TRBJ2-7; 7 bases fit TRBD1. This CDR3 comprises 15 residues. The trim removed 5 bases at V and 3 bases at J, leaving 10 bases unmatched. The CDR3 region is CASSLKTGPIYEQYF. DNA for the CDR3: TGTGCCAGCAGTCTCAAGACAGGGCCCATCTACGAGCAGTACTTC.

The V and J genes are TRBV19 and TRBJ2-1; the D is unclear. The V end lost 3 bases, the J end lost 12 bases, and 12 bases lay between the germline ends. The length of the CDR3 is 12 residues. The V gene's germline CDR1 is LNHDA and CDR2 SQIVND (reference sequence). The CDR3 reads CASSISSVGQFF. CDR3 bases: TGTGCCAGTAGTATTTCTTCAGTAGGGCAGTTCTTC.

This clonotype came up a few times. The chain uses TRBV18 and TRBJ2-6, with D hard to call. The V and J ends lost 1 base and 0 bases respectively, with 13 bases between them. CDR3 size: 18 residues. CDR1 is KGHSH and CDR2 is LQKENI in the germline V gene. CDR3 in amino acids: CASSPRISAISGANVLTF. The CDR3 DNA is TGTGCCAGCTCACCACGTATTTCGGCGATCTCTGGGGCCAACGTCCTGACTTTC.

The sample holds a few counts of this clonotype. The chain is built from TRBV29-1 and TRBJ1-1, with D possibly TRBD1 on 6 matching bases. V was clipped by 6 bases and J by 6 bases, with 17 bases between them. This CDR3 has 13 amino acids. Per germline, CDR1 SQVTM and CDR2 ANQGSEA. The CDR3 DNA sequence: TGCAGCGTACTTGAACCGGGACACCCTGAAGCTTTCTTT. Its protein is CSVLEPGHPEAFF.

This chain's CDR3 is CAGEEAGMIYEQYF. Written as DNA, the CDR3 is TGTGCTGGGGAAGAGGCAGGGATGATTTACGAGCAGTACTTC. The chain combines TRBV21-1 with TRBJ2-7; the table's D gene call, TRBD1, was not cross checked with the DNA. TRBV21-1 is recorded as a pseudogene. The CDR3 sequence is 14 residues long.

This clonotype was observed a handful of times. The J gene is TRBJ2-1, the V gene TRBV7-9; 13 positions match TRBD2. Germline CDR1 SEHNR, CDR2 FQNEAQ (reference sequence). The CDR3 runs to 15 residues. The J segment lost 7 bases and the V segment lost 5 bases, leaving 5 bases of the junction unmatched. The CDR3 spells CASSDGLAGDNEQFF. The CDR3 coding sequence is TGTGCCAGCAGCGACGGACTAGCGGGGGATAATGAGCAGTTCTTC.

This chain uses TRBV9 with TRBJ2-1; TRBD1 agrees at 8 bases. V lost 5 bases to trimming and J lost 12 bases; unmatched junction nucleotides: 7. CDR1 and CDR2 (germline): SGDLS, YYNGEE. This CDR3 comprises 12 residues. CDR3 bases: TGTGCCAGCAGTGATCAGGGGGCAAGGCAGTTCTTC. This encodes CASSDQGARQFF.

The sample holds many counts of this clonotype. CDR3 amino acids: CASSSGARYGYTF. The CDR3 DNA is TGTGCCAGCAGTTCCGGGGCCCGCTATGGCTACACCTTC. The J gene is TRBJ1-2, the V gene TRBV6-2 or TRBV6-3; maybe TRBD1 (5 bases). CDR1 is MNHEY, CDR2 SVGEGT, per germline. The CDR3 loop spans 13 amino acids. V was shortened by 4 bases and J by 4 bases, with 10 bases between the two germline ends.

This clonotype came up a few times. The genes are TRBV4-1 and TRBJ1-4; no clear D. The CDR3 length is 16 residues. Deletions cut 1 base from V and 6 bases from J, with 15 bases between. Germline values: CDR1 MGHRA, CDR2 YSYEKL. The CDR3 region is CASSQVSRGWDEKLFF. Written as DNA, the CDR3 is TGCGCCAGCAGCCAAGTATCGCGCGGGTGGGATGAAAAACTGTTTTTT.

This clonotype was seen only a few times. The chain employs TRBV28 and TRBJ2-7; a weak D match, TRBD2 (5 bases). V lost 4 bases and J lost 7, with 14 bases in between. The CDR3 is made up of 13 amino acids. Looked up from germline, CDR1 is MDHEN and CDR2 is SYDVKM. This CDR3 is CASSSLDFREQYV. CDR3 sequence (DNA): TGTGCCAGCAGTTCCCTGGACTTCCGGGAGCAGTACGTC.

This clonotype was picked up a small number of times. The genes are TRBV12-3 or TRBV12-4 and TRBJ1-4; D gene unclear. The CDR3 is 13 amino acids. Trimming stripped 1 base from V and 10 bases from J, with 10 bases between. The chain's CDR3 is CASSLGGKPKLFF. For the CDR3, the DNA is TGTGCCAGCAGTTTAGGTGGGAAGCCAAAACTGTTTTTT.

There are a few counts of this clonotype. This CDR3 is CASRTDSDIQYF. The DNA of the CDR3 is TGTGCCAGCAGAACCGACAGCGACATTCAGTACTTC. The chain combines TRBV7-9 with TRBJ2-4; perhaps TRBD1 as D (5 bases). CDR1 and CDR2 (germline): SEHNR, FQNEAQ (reference sequence). The CDR3 spans 12 residues. V was pared by 6 bases and J by 8 bases, with 11 bases between.

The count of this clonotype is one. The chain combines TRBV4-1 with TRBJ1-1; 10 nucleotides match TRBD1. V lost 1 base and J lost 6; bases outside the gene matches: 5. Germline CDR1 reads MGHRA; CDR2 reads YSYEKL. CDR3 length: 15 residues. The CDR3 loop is CASSQGDRGESEAFF. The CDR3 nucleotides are TGCGCCAGCAGCCAAGGGGACAGGGGAGAATCTGAAGCTTTCTTT.

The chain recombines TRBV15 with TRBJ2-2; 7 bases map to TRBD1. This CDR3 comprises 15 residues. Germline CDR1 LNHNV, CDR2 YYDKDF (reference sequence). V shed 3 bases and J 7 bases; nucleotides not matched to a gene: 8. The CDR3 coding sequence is TGTGCCACCAGCAGGTTCCCGGGACAGCGCGGGGAGCTGTTTTTT. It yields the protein CATSRFPGQRGELFF.

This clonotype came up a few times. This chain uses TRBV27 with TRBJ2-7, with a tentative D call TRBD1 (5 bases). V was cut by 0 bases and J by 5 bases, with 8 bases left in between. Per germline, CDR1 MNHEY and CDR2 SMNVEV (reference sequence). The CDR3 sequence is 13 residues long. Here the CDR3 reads CASSLSYRNEQYF. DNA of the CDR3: TGTGCCAGCAGTTTATCGTACAGGAACGAGCAGTACTTC.

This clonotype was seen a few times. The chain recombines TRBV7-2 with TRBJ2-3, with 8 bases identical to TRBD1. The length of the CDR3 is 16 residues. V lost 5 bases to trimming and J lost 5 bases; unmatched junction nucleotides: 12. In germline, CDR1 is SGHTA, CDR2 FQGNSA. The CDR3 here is CASSPLRTGPRDTQYF. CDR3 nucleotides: TGTGCCAGCAGCCCCCTCCGGACAGGGCCTCGAGATACGCAGTATTTT.